What follows describes a single TCR beta chain. The target of this receptor is not known. Base qualities were left out, and no much larger clone turns up one base away. TCRbeta CDR3 regions were amplified from genomic DNA using the immunoSEQ Assay, a bias-controlled multiplex PCR. Regarding the original processing steps: The number of nucleated cells in each sample was estimated from the amplification of reference gene primers within the assay. To quantify the absolute abundance of each unique TCRbeta CDR3 rearrangement, sequence reads were collapsed and filtered. For each sample, productive Simpson clonality was calculated by taking the square root of Simpson's diversity index across productive rearrangements. This immuneACCESS table, as held by TCRdb, lists in-frame sequences with V and J called but not all clones. Of the missing ones, under half trace to an unresolved V gene in checked studies; the others have no known cause. From that table come the V and J calls and clone size; the DNA was used to work out D and trimming. The sample table records about 65,000 clones; approximately 80% of these occur just once. The ten largest account for just under 15% of the sample.

The collaborating institutions used their own protocols to collect whole blood in K2EDTA tubes. For TCRbeta analysis, collaborator samples were shipped as frozen whole blood, as isolated PBMCs, or as DNA extracted from either sample type. This specimen belongs to a study of blood T cell repertoires in COVID-19 (dated by TCRdb to the early 2020s). For context, the study as a whole: Collaborator samples came from the United States, Italy and Spain and covered acute and convalescent phases of COVID-19. The prospective study material was composed of cDNA or gDNA derived from T cells, B-cell-depleted T cells, or PBMCs. The dataset comprised deeply sampled blood TCRbeta repertoires from subjects exposed to, actively infected with, or recovered from COVID-19. The repertoires were released in a freely available public database meant as a resource for research on the immune response to SARS-CoV-2. The samples were drawn from two sources: the first 160 participants of the ongoing ImmuneRACE study, and approximately 1,300 subjects contributed by 6 global collaborators. A de-identified subject ID, COVID-19 status, age in years and sex were almost always included in the sample metadata. Where HLA class I and class II types were available, the types were taken from metadata supplied by the sample provider, not from assay-based typing.

The junction carries 6 bases between V and J, which are trimmed by 2 bases and 8 bases respectively. CDR1 and CDR2, looked up from the germline V gene, are SQVTM and ANQGSEA. The cysteine opens and the phenylalanine closes a CDR3 of 11 amino acids. This entry keeps only the CDR3 DNA: 33 bases, framed from base 1. The full study reports these points: The quantity of clinical and demographic metadata differed by source and by participant and was supplied without curation.

This TCR was recovered from a man aged 80 or over with acute or convalescent COVID-19. The chain employs TRBV29-1 and TRBJ2-2; a confident D gene designation cannot be given. The material sequenced was peripheral blood. At the DNA level, the sequence is TGCAGCGTTGAAACCAGGGGGGAGCTGTTTTTT. Translated, it reads CSVETRGELFF.